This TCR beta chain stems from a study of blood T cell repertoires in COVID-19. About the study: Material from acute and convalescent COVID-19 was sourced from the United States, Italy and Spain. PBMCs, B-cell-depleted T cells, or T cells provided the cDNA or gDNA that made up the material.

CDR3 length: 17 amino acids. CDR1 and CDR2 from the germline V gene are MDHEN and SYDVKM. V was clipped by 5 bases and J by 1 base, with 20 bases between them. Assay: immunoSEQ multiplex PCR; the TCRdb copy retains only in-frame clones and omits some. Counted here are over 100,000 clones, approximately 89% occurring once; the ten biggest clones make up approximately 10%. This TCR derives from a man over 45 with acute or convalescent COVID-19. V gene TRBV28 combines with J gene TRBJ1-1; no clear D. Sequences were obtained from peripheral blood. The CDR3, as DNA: TGTGCCAGCAGTCAGATCGGGTCTCCCCTCGGGAACACTGAAGCTTTCTTT. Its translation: CASSQIGSPLGNTEAFF.